The present entry profiles one T cell receptor (beta chain) with its context. Relative to the germline gene, one junction end is altered; a read error may explain this. The CDR3 runs to 18 residues. CDR1 is SGHRS, CDR2 YFSETQ, per germline. Extracted total RNA amounted to at least 5.5 micrograms for each sample. Primed by a sample-barcoded 5' primer and a J-beta primer mix, a second PCR proceeded for 7 to 11 cycles. Tagging of each cDNA molecule was performed by a template-switch adaptor with 12 random nucleotides. A single record per CDR3 protein comes from TCRdb applying MiXCR to the 5' RACE reads. The table lists 2 million or so distinct CDR3 sequences, roughly 49% of them singletons. These data come from a study of blood T cells in healthy people across ages.

V gene TRBV5-1 combines with J gene TRBJ1-1; TRBD1 matches 9 bases. This TCR was sampled from a woman aged 40 to 55 in good health. Sequencing was done on a sample of blood. Written as DNA, the CDR3 is TGCGTCAGCAGCTTGGGGCTGCTCGGGACAGGGACGGACACTGAAGCTTTCTTT. Encoded protein: CVSSLGLLGTGTDTEAFF.